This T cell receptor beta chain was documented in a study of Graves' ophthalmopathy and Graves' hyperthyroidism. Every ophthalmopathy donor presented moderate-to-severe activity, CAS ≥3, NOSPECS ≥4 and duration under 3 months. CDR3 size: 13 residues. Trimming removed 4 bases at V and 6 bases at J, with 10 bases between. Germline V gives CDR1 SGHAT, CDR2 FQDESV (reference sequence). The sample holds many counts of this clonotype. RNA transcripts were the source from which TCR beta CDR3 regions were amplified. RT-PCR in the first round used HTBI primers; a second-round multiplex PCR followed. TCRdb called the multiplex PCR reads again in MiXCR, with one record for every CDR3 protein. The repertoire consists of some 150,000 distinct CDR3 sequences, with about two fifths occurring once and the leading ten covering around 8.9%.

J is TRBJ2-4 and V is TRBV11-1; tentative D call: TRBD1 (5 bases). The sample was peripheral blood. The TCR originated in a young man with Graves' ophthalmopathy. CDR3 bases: TGTGCCAGCAGCTCAAGTACAGGAAACATTCAGTACTTC. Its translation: CASSSSTGNIQYF.